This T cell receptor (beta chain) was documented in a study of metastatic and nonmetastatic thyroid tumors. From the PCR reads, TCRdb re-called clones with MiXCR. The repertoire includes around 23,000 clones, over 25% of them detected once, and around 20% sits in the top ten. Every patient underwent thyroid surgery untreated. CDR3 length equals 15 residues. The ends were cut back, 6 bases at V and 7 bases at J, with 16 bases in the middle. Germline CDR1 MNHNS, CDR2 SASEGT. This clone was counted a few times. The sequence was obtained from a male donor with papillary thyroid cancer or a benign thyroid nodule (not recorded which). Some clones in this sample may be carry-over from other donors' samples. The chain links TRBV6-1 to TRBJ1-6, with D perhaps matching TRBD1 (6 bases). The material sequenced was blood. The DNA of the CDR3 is TGTGCCAGCAGCGATATTAGGGGGGGCAATTCACCCCTCCACTTT. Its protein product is CASSDIRGGNSPLHF.